The 13 T cell receptor beta chains below all came from one sample that was sequenced in a study of shared clonotypes between healthy human individuals. Here immunoSEQ multiplex PCR was the method, and the copy in TCRdb shows in-frame clones only, minus some. Of hundreds of thousands of clones in the sample, roughly 79% were seen once. The material sequenced was PBMCs. These receptors all come from a middle-aged woman in good health. Some clones in this sample may be carry-over from other donors' samples.

The V gene is TRBV2, the J gene TRBJ1-1; 7 positions agree with TRBD1. Trimming removed 8 bases from V and 6 bases from J; junction bases left unmatched: 15. Germline-derived CDR1 and CDR2 are SNHLY and FYNNEI. This CDR3 region has 15 residues. The CDR3 loop reads CASVLRQGGAAEAFF. DNA of the CDR3: TGTGCCAGCGTATTAAGACAGGGAGGGGCCGCTGAAGCTTTCTTT.

The chain joins TRBV7-2 to TRBJ1-2; D unclear. This CDR3 region has 16 residues. Trimming took 1 base from V and 4 from J, leaving 16 bases between them. Germline lookup yields CDR1 SGHTA and CDR2 FQGNSA. The CDR3 nucleotides are TGTGCCAGCAGCTTAGGGGAAGGAACGCTCGGCTATGGCTACACCTTC. Translated: CASSLGEGTLGYGYTF.

The chain carries TRBV5-1 and TRBJ2-7; 9 bases map to TRBD2. This CDR3 is built from 16 residues. V lost 6 bases to trimming and J lost 5 bases; unmatched junction nucleotides: 15. From germline, CDR1 is SGHRS and CDR2 YFSETQ. This CDR3 reads CASKPEGGRAYHEQYF. The CDR3 nucleotides are TGCGCCAGCAAACCAGAGGGCGGGAGGGCCTACCACGAGCAGTACTTC.

This clone was observed once. This chain uses TRBV9 with TRBJ2-1; 10 nucleotides line up with TRBD2. Germline assignment: CDR1 SGDLS and CDR2 YYNGEE. This CDR3 region has 15 residues. V lost 3 bases and J lost 6; bases outside the gene matches: 6. The CDR3 region has the DNA TGTGCCAGCAGCGGCCTAGCGGGGGCCGGCAATGAGCAGTTCTTC. It specifies CASSGLAGAGNEQFF. The full variable domain, rest sourced from reference TRBV9 and TRBJ2-1, is DSGVTQTPKHLITATGQRVTLRCSPRSGDLSVYWYQQSLDQGLQFLIQYYNGEERAKGNILERFSAQQFPDLHSELNLSSLELGDSALYFCASSGLAGAGNEQFFGPGTRLTVL.

There are a few counts of this clone. The V gene is TRBV28, the J gene TRBJ2-2; D not certain. The CDR3 extends over 15 amino acids. The germline V and J ends were trimmed by 3 bases and 0 bases, with 8 bases remaining between them. From germline, CDR1 is MDHEN and CDR2 SYDVKM. The CDR3 sequence is CASSLWQANTGELFF. DNA for the CDR3: TGTGCCAGCAGTTTGTGGCAGGCGAACACCGGGGAGCTGTTTTTT.

CDR3 DNA sequence: TGTGCCAGCACTCGGTCAGATACGCAGTATTTT. It yields the protein CASTRSDTQYF. J is TRBJ2-3 and V is TRBV6-1; D is unclear. V was pared by 7 bases and J by 4 bases, with 6 bases between. The CDR3 is made up of 11 amino acids. Germline V gives CDR1 MNHNS, CDR2 SASEGT.

V and J are TRBV28 and TRBJ2-2; the D gene is possibly TRBD2 (5 bases). V gave up 5 bases and J gave up 4 bases, with 11 bases separating them. The CDR3 spans 14 residues. Germline lookup yields CDR1 MDHEN and CDR2 SYDVKM. CDR3 coding DNA: TGTGCCAGCAGTCCGCTACGGGGCACCGGGGAGCTGTTTTTT. The encoded protein is CASSPLRGTGELFF.

This chain links TRBV19 with TRBJ1-5; maybe TRBD1 (6 bases). The CDR3 consists of 13 residues. Between the trimmed V and J ends, which lost 4 bases and 5 bases, there was a span of 9 bases. The germline V gene encodes CDR1 LNHDA and CDR2 SQIVND (reference sequence). In DNA, the CDR3 is TGTGCCAGTAGTAAACAGGGAGATCAGCCCCAGCATTTT. Its protein is CASSKQGDQPQHF.

This clone was seen repeatedly, ten times or more. J is TRBJ2-5 and V is TRBV14, with unresolved D. The V end lost 0 bases, the J end lost 7 bases, and 9 bases lay between the germline ends. The CDR3 is 13 residues long. In germline, CDR1 is SGHDN, CDR2 FVKESK. The CDR3 coding sequence is TGTGCCAGCAGCCAAGATACACTGGGGACCCAGTACTTC. Translating it yields CASSQDTLGTQYF.

The gene calls are TRBV5-6 and TRBJ2-7; weak D call: TRBD1 (5 bases). The V and J ends lost 2 bases and 3 bases respectively, with 15 bases between them. Per germline, CDR1 SGHDT and CDR2 YYEEEE. This CDR3 is built from 15 residues. The CDR3 sequence: CASSFSGATRYEQYF. CDR3 in DNA: TGTGCCAGCAGCTTTTCTGGGGCGACACGCTACGAGCAGTACTTC.

The V and J genes are TRBV7-9 and TRBJ2-2; TRBD1 matches 9 bases. Unmatched junction bases numbered 7, after V lost 5 bases and J lost 6 bases. Germline CDR1 and CDR2: SEHNR and FQNEAQ (reference sequence). The CDR3 totals 15 residues. This CDR3 reads CASSLWDREAGELFF. The CDR3 DNA sequence: TGTGCCAGCAGCCTCTGGGACAGGGAGGCCGGGGAGCTGTTTTTT.

The rearrangement joins TRBV19 to TRBJ2-2; TRBD1 matches at 8 bases. V shed 7 bases and J 7 bases; nucleotides not matched to a gene: 8. The CDR3 loop spans 14 amino acids. Germline V gives CDR1 LNHDA, CDR2 SQIVND (reference sequence). The DNA of the CDR3 is TGTGCCAGTACTCGGACAGGGTCGGTCGGGGAGCTGTTTTTT. Translating it yields CASTRTGSVGELFF. The variable domain in full, with the rest retrieved from reference TRBV19 and TRBJ2-2, is DGGITQSPKYLFRKEGQNVTLSCEQNLNHDAMYWYRQDPGQGLRLIYYSQIVNDFQKGDIAEGYSVSREKKESFPLTVTSAQKNPTAFYLCASTRTGSVGELFFGEGSRLTVL.

This clone was detected once. Other DNA sequences from this sample encode an identical CDR3 as well. The chain combines TRBV6-5 with TRBJ2-3; D unclear. V dropped 7 bases and J dropped 1 base, with 6 bases sitting between them. The CDR3 has 12 amino acids. Germline loops: CDR1 MNHEY, CDR2 SVGAGI. As DNA, the CDR3 is TGTGCCAGCAATGGGGGCACAGATACGCAGTATTTT. Translating it yields CASNGGTDTQYF.